These T cell receptor beta chains were read from a single sample in a study of shared clonotypes between healthy human individuals. Some clones are missing from TCRdb's copy, which holds only in-frame ones; the method was immunoSEQ multiplex PCR. The data show 1.6 million or so clones, 98% seen once. What was sequenced was naive CD4+ T cells sorted from blood. Receptors were obtained from a man aged 30 to 45 in good health. The CDR3 runs from the conserved cysteine through the conserved F or W.

len | v_gene | CDR3aa
16 | TRBV5-1 | CASSLVGRVETDTQYF
14 | TRBV27 | CASSTGWKGYGYTF
13 | TRBV6-5 | CASSYRGRDTQYF
13 | TRBV5-4 | CASSGTYQETQYF
14 | TRBV6-5 | CASSYFARTGELFF
19 | TRBV7-2 | CASSLVSPLKGSGSYEQYF
15 | TRBV18 | CASSPRTRNTGELFF
15 | TRBV5-1 | CASSLGLAGGNEQFF
17 | TRBV18 | CASSPRGQGRGNTEAFF
13 | TRBV2 | CASEPRGATEAFF
14 | TRBV5-4 | CASSPKGGKNEQFF
13 | TRBV6-4 | CASSRDRGYEQYF
12 | TRBV6-1 | CAIKGSYNEQFF
14 | TRBV19 | CASGLAGVAGELFF
13 | TRBV14 | CASSQRGGETQYF
14 | TRBV11-2 | CASSDRDTSGTQYF
16 | TRBV5-1 | CASSLWDLQNTGELFF
18 | TRBV7-2 | CASSPLVWWAGTANEQFF
14 | TRBV29-1 | CSATGRPSTDTQYF
18 | TRBV9 | CASSSLTGSPVGTGELFF
12 | TRBV5-6 | CASSFATYEQYF
14 | TRBV9 | CASSVEAGGNEQYF
15 | TRBV7-9 | CASSLGAVNTGELFF
15 | TRBV5-1 | CASSPLAGDPNEQFF
14 | TRBV9 | CASSARANTGELFF
14 | TRBV28 | CASSLDRVRTEAFF
15 | TRBV6-1 | CASTTSRDKSYEQYF
17 | TRBV18 | CASSPKGALSSGNTIYF
12 | TRBV4-2 | CASSRGGETQYF
16 | TRBV7-6 | CASRQAGTSGYNEQFF
14 | TRBV9 | CASSVVGGSDTQYF
18 | TRBV14 | CASSQSRLAGAFAGELFF
15 | TRBV18 | CASSLLQGASETQYF
11 | TRBV20-1 | CSARDVYGYTF
13 | TRBV7-3 | CASSLARNTEAFF
14 | TRBV2 | CASLRPAFQETQYF
16 | TRBV4-2 | CASSQQWRQGGRGYTF
13 | TRBV5-4 | CASAAGAFYEQYF
13 | TRBV18 | CASSPSRSETQYF
12 | TRBV29-1 | CSVAGVTGELFF
15 | TRBV6-5 | CASSYSTASSYEQYF
17 | TRBV4-3 | CASSQDPPLAGDNEQFF